Below, 11 T cell receptor beta chains from the same sample are listed, as sequenced in a study of shared clonotypes between healthy human individuals. Method: immunoSEQ multiplex PCR; TCRdb's copy keeps in-frame clones and lacks some. The sample lists 2 million to 2.5 million clones, less than 95% occurring once. Sequencing was performed on naive CD4+ T cells from PBMCs. Subset indicated: CD45RA+ positively selected. All receptors come from a man aged 18 to 29 in good health. Some clones in this sample may be carry-over from other donors' samples.

The sample holds one count of this clone. The chain couples TRBV7-3 to TRBJ2-5; maybe TRBD1 (5 bases). Germline CDR1 is SGHTA and CDR2 is FQGTGA. The germline V and J ends were trimmed by 0 bases and 3 bases, with 11 bases remaining between them. The CDR3 sequence is 15 residues long. The CDR3 sequence is CASSLTGLREETQYF. The CDR3 region has the DNA TGTGCCAGCAGCTTAACAGGGCTCAGGGAAGAGACCCAGTACTTC.

The chain has TRBV6-4 and TRBJ1-1, with TRBD1 as a possible D gene (6 bases). V lost 3 bases and J 1 base, leaving 12 bases between the germline ends. The CDR3 is made up of 15 amino acids. The germline V gene encodes CDR1 MRHNA and CDR2 SNTAGT. The CDR3: CASSEGAVGNTEAFF. The CDR3 DNA reads as TGTGCCAGCAGTGAGGGGGCAGTGGGGAACACTGAAGCTTTCTTT.

The genes are TRBV5-5 and TRBJ1-4; 7 bases line up with TRBD1. Per the germline V gene, CDR1 is SGHKS and CDR2 is YYEKEE (reference sequence). This CDR3 spans 14 amino acids. V trimming: 4 bases; J trimming: 3 bases; junction bases outside the gene matches: 3. The chain's CDR3 is CASSAGTANEKLFF. The CDR3 bases are TGTGCCAGCAGCGCAGGGACAGCTAATGAAAAACTGTTTTTT.

The chain employs TRBV25-1 and TRBJ2-7; a weak D match, TRBD1 (5 bases). Germline V lookup: CDR1 MGHDK, CDR2 SYGVNS. Trimming stripped 2 bases from V and 5 bases from J, with 13 bases between. The CDR3 loop spans 14 amino acids. CDR3 bases: TGTGCCAGCAGTGAAGACCACGCCAGGGACGAGCAGTACTTC. It specifies CASSEDHARDEQYF.

The CDR3 loop reads CASSVGATGPPPTGELFF. In nucleotides, the CDR3 is TGTGCCAGCAGTGTCGGAGCCACCGGACCCCCTCCAACCGGGGAGCTGTTTTTT. The gene calls are TRBV25-1 and TRBJ2-2, with D unresolved. The ends were cut back, 4 bases at V and 5 bases at J, with 23 bases in the middle. The CDR3 consists of 18 residues. From germline, CDR1 is MGHDK and CDR2 SYGVNS.

This clone appeared once. V gene TRBV28 combines with J gene TRBJ2-2; TRBD2 is a possible D gene (6 bases). Germline-derived CDR1 and CDR2 are MDHEN and SYDVKM. The length of the CDR3 is 16 residues. V lost 3 bases, J lost 7 bases, and 18 bases lay in between. The chain's CDR3 is CASSFIRGDLGGELFF. Here the CDR3 DNA reads TGTGCCAGCAGTTTTATTCGCGGGGACTTGGGCGGGGAGCTGTTTTTT. The whole variable domain, remainder taken from reference TRBV28 and TRBJ2-2, is DVKVTQSSRYLVKRTGEKVFLECVQDMDHENMFWYRQDPGLGLRLIYFSYDVKMKEKGDIPEGYSVSREKKERFSLILESASTNQTSMYLCASSFIRGDLGGELFFGEGSRLTVL.

The chain joins TRBV12-5 to TRBJ2-1; D perhaps matches TRBD1 (5 bases). V lost 0 bases and J 4 bases, leaving 10 bases between the germline ends. Germline CDR1 and CDR2: LGHNT and FRNRAP. This CDR3 has 15 residues. The CDR3 region is CASGLVQGDYNEQFF. The CDR3 DNA reads as TGTGCTAGTGGTTTGGTACAAGGGGATTACAATGAGCAGTTCTTC.

This chain connects TRBV7-8 to TRBJ2-1; 7 nucleotides line up with TRBD2. V dropped 1 base and J dropped 4; count of bases not matched to a gene: 10. CDR1 is SGHVS and CDR2 is FQNEAQ in the germline V gene. The CDR3 has 17 residues. The chain's CDR3 is CASSLVVGGSWYNEQFF. The DNA of the CDR3 is TGTGCCAGCAGCTTAGTGGTCGGCGGGAGTTGGTACAATGAGCAGTTCTTC.

The rearrangement joins TRBV6-1 to TRBJ2-3; tentative D call: TRBD2 (5 bases). The V gene lost 4 bases and the J gene lost 2 bases, with 22 bases spanning the gap. In germline, CDR1 is MNHNS, CDR2 SASEGT. The CDR3 contains 18 residues. This CDR3 reads CASSAPPRGRRYTDTQYF. CDR3 DNA sequence: TGTGCCAGCAGTGCCCCCCCAAGAGGTAGGAGGTACACAGATACGCAGTATTTT.

The V call is TRBV30, the J call TRBJ2-6, with D perhaps matching TRBD2 (6 bases). The germline V and J ends were trimmed by 2 bases and 0 bases, with 11 bases remaining between them. This CDR3 contains 16 residues. CDR1 and CDR2 (germline): GTSNPN, SVGIG (reference sequence). Written as DNA, the CDR3 is TGTGCCTGGAGTCCTGGGGGGTCCTCTGGGGCCAACGTCCTGACTTTC. Translation gives CAWSPGGSSGANVLTF.

This clone was recorded once. The same CDR3 can be traced to other DNA sequences in this sample. The V gene is TRBV19, the J gene TRBJ2-2; D is uncertain. The CDR3 covers 14 residues. V was shortened by 2 bases and J by 2 bases, with 6 bases between the two germline ends. Germline CDR1 reads LNHDA; CDR2 reads SQIVND (reference sequence). CDR3 bases: TGTGCCAGTAGTATACCCGTTAACACCGGGGAGCTGTTTTTT. Residues: CASSIPVNTGELFF.